Below, 28 T cell receptor beta chains from the same sample are listed, as sequenced in a study of identical twins. TCRdb re-derived calls from the 5' RACE reads in MiXCR, one entry per CDR3 protein. The sample holds about 520,000 distinct CDR3 sequences; approximately 22% are singletons and the top ten take roughly 0.9%. This sample was shared with a second study, whose subject was T cells expressing NK-cell markers.

The sample taken for sequencing was CD4+ T cells sorted from blood. The receptors originated from a woman aged 18-35 years in good health.

V and J are TRBV9 and TRBJ2-5; 8 bases are a match to TRBD1. Germline CDR1 and CDR2: SGDLS and YYNGEE. V was clipped by 3 bases and J by 4 bases; unmatched bases: 11. This CDR3 contains 16 residues. CDR3 coding DNA: TGTGCCAGCAGCGCCCCTCATTTAACAGGGGGAGAGACCCAGTACTTC. Residues: CASSAPHLTGGETQYF.

This rearrangement joins TRBV20-1 to TRBJ2-7; TRBD2 aligns across 9 bases. J lost 2 bases, V lost 4 bases, and 12 bases had no gene match. Germline V CDR1 and CDR2: DFQATT, SNEGSKA (reference sequence). The CDR3 length is 16 residues. The CDR3 region is CSAKRAGGPRPYEQYF. In DNA form, the CDR3 reads TGCAGTGCTAAGAGGGCGGGGGGGCCTCGACCCTACGAGCAGTACTTC.

The chain recombines TRBV7-3 with TRBJ2-1; D call uncertain. The CDR3 length is 13 residues. Trimming shortened V by 4 bases and J by 10 bases, and 14 bases separated the two germline ends. The germline gives CDR1 SGHTA, CDR2 FQGTGA. The DNA of the CDR3 is TGTGCCAGCAGCTCATCGGCCTTGGGAGAGCAGTTCTTC. This sequence encodes CASSSSALGEQFF.

This clonotype appeared a few times. The gene calls are TRBV25-1 and TRBJ2-1; 7 nucleotides align to TRBD2. CDR3 length: 16 residues. Looked up from germline, CDR1 is MGHDK and CDR2 is SYGVNS. The V gene end was trimmed by 1 base and the J gene end by 5 bases; junction bases not matched to a gene: 8. The chain's CDR3 is CASSESRAGINNEQFF. CDR3 nucleotides: TGTGCCAGCAGTGAATCGCGAGCGGGGATCAACAATGAGCAGTTCTTC.

This clonotype was recorded a few times. The chain links TRBV20-1 to TRBJ2-3, with TRBD2 matching over 11 bases. The J segment lost 8 bases and the V segment lost 6 bases, leaving 16 bases of the junction unmatched. The CDR3 loop spans 16 amino acids. Germline lookup yields CDR1 DFQATT and CDR2 SNEGSKA (reference sequence). CDR3 region: CSAHGPGLAASATQYF. Here the CDR3 DNA reads TGCAGTGCCCACGGTCCGGGACTAGCGGCCTCAGCTACGCAGTATTTT.

This clonotype was seen more than once but under ten times. The CDR3 DNA follows: TGTGCCAGCAGCTTTGGCAGGGCCCAGGGATACGAGCAGTACTTC. Protein sequence: CASSFGRAQGYEQYF. The chain has TRBV5-5 and TRBJ2-7; D perhaps matches TRBD1 (5 bases). Trimming took off 2 bases at V and 4 bases at J, with 16 bases between the two ends. Looked up from germline, CDR1 is SGHKS and CDR2 is YYEKEE (reference sequence). CDR3 length equals 15 residues.

CDR3 protein: CASSPPGGGYEQYF. As DNA, the CDR3 is TGTGCCAGCTCACCACCGGGTGGAGGCTACGAGCAGTACTTC. This rearrangement joins TRBV18 to TRBJ2-7; a weak D match, TRBD2 (5 bases). Trimming cost V 0 bases and J 3 bases, with 9 bases left between them. The CDR3 spans 14 residues. Germline V lookup: CDR1 KGHSH, CDR2 LQKENI.

Ten or more counts support this clonotype. A junction boundary mismatches the germline segment, possibly from a read error. The chain uses TRBV7-3 and TRBJ1-1; D might be TRBD1 (6 bases). Per germline, CDR1 SGHTA and CDR2 FQGTGA. The CDR3 length is 14 residues. CDR3 protein: CASSNREGNSEAFF. The CDR3 DNA sequence: TGTGCCAGCAGCAACAGGGAAGGGAACAGTGAAGCTTTCTTT.

There are many counts of this clonotype. The CDR3: CASSPGTGGYTF. CDR3 in DNA: TGTGCCAGCAGTCCCGGGACAGGCGGCTACACCTTC. This chain joins TRBV12-3 or TRBV12-4 and TRBJ1-2; 8 bases fit TRBD1. The J segment lost 8 bases and the V segment lost 5 bases, leaving 4 bases of the junction unmatched. The CDR3 is 12 residues long.

The J gene is TRBJ2-3, the V gene TRBV3-1; D call uncertain. Germline CDR1 LGHDT, CDR2 YNNKEL (reference sequence). The CDR3 totals 11 residues. Trimming shortened V by 6 bases and J by 6 bases, and 7 bases separated the two germline ends. CDR3 nucleotide sequence: TGTGCCAGCAGAAAGAGGGATACGCAGTATTTT. Translation: CASRKRDTQYF.

Ten or more counts support this clonotype. The chain couples TRBV5-1 to TRBJ1-3; weak D call: TRBD1 (6 bases). The germline gives CDR1 SGHRS, CDR2 YFSETQ. The CDR3 consists of 15 residues. Trimming took 0 bases from V and 0 from J, leaving 7 bases between them. CDR3 in amino acids: CASSLEGGSGNTIYF. CDR3 bases: TGCGCCAGCAGCTTGGAAGGGGGCTCTGGAAACACCATATATTTT.

The sample holds many counts of this clonotype. The J gene is TRBJ2-4, the V gene TRBV20-1; D is perhaps TRBD2 (7 bases). The CDR3 spans 15 residues. Trimming took 7 bases from V and 0 from J, leaving 16 bases between them. Germline assignment: CDR1 DFQATT and CDR2 SNEGSKA (reference sequence). CDR3 sequence: CSGRGRGLAKNIQYF. The CDR3 nucleotides read TGCAGTGGAAGGGGGAGGGGGTTAGCCAAAAACATTCAGTACTTC.

The rearrangement uses TRBV10-3 and TRBJ2-7; D gene ambiguous. V was shortened by 6 bases and J by 5 bases, with 17 bases between the two germline ends. The V gene's germline CDR1 is ENHRY and CDR2 SYGVKD. The CDR3 contains 14 residues. Here the CDR3 reads CAISRNVGSDEQYF. In DNA, the CDR3 is TGTGCCATCAGCCGTAACGTTGGATCAGACGAGCAGTACTTC.

This clonotype has ten or more counts. One end of the junction fails to match germline, which may point to a read error. CDR3 loop: CASSLSTNTEAFF. CDR3 bases: TGTGCCAGCAGCTTAAGCACGAACACTGAAGCTTTCTTT. This chain connects TRBV5-1 to TRBJ1-1; D is unresolved. Germline V gene data show CDR1 as SGHRS and CDR2 as YFSETQ. The CDR3 has 13 residues.

This rearrangement joins TRBV20-1 to TRBJ1-1; no firm D call. The length of the CDR3 is 14 residues. V was pared by 3 bases and J by 1 base, with 12 bases between. CDR1 and CDR2 (germline): DFQATT, SNEGSKA (reference sequence). The CDR3 nucleotides read TGCAGTGCTAGCCAGTCCTCGGGGAACACTGAAGCTTTCTTT. Amino acid sequence: CSASQSSGNTEAFF.

This clonotype was seen a handful of times. This sequence joins TRBV28 and TRBJ1-2; D is ambiguous. The CDR3 covers 14 residues. Germline V lookup: CDR1 MDHEN, CDR2 SYDVKM. Trimming took 3 bases from V and 7 from J, leaving 15 bases between them. The CDR3 loop reads CASSLKRVWGGYTF. The CDR3 nucleotides read TGTGCCAGCAGTTTGAAGAGGGTATGGGGTGGCTACACCTTC.

CDR3 sequence: CSARPTSGWDTQYF. CDR3 DNA sequence: TGCAGTGCTCGGCCGACTAGCGGATGGGATACGCAGTATTTT. This chain uses TRBV20-1 with TRBJ2-3; 9 nucleotides line up with TRBD2. Losses at the gene ends were 5 bases for V and 6 bases for J; bases not matched to a gene: 9. The germline V gene encodes CDR1 DFQATT and CDR2 SNEGSKA (reference sequence). CDR3 length equals 14 residues.

The table lists this clonotype with a count of one. The CDR3 spells CASSYTGSGAGANVLTF. DNA of the CDR3: TGTGCCAGCAGTTACACGGGGTCGGGAGCTGGGGCCAACGTCCTGACTTTC. This chain links TRBV6-5 with TRBJ2-6; perhaps TRBD2 as D (6 bases). V was shortened by 2 bases and J by 2 bases, with 13 bases between the two germline ends. CDR3 length: 17 amino acids. Looked up from germline, CDR1 is MNHEY and CDR2 is SVGAGI.

This clonotype was counted between two and nine times. This chain links TRBV6-5 with TRBJ1-6, with D unresolved. The CDR3 has 15 amino acids. CDR1 MNHEY and CDR2 SVGAGI come from the germline V gene. The V gene lost 0 bases and the J gene lost 7 bases, with 10 bases spanning the gap. This chain's CDR3 is CASSYSITVNSPLHF. The CDR3 region has the DNA TGTGCCAGCAGTTACTCGATTACAGTCAATTCACCCCTCCACTTT.

The chain carries TRBV20-1 and TRBJ2-7; D is undetermined. Germline V gene sequence: CDR1 DFQATT, CDR2 SNEGSKA (reference sequence). This CDR3 region has 14 residues. The ends were cut back, 2 bases at V and 6 bases at J, with 17 bases in the middle. The CDR3 protein is CSARLQTLRSEQYF. CDR3 nucleotide sequence: TGCAGTGCTAGACTTCAGACCCTTAGGTCCGAGCAGTACTTC.

This clonotype appeared a single time. The J gene is TRBJ2-3, the V gene TRBV9; unclear D gene. The length of the CDR3 is 12 residues. The germline gives CDR1 SGDLS, CDR2 YYNGEE. Trimming removed 7 bases at V and 2 bases at J, with 8 bases between. In nucleotides, the CDR3 is TGTGCCAGCGCAAAGGACACAGATACGCAGTATTTT. It specifies CASAKDTDTQYF.

V gene TRBV7-8 combines with J gene TRBJ2-1; D is unclear. V dropped 2 bases and J dropped 3 bases, with 11 bases sitting between them. Germline CDR1 reads SGHVS; CDR2 reads FQNEAQ. This CDR3 has 15 amino acids. CDR3 sequence (DNA): TGTGCCAGCAGCTTATTCGGGTCTATCTACAATGAGCAGTTCTTC. Protein sequence: CASSLFGSIYNEQFF.

V usage is TRBV20-1 and J usage is TRBJ2-3; D assignment may be TRBD1 or TRBD2 (5 bases each). CDR3 length: 12 residues. Germline loops: CDR1 DFQATT, CDR2 SNEGSKA (reference sequence). DNA for the CDR3: TGCAGCCTCCGAGGGGCAACAGATACGCAGTATTTT. It translates to CSLRGATDTQYF.

The genes are TRBV6-1 and TRBJ1-5, with no clear D. The CDR3 length is 15 residues. Germline loops: CDR1 MNHNS, CDR2 SASEGT. The V and J ends lost 10 bases and 1 base respectively, with 17 bases between them. CDR3 in amino acids: CATHMGIWSNQPQHF. DNA of the CDR3: TGTGCCACCCATATGGGGATTTGGAGCAATCAGCCCCAGCATTTT.

This clonotype was observed a few times. The chain has TRBV20-1 and TRBJ2-1; D tentatively fits TRBD1 or TRBD2 (6 bases each). The CDR3 sequence is 14 residues long. Per the germline V gene, CDR1 is DFQATT and CDR2 is SNEGSKA (reference sequence). Deletions cut 2 bases from V and 9 bases from J, with 17 bases between. The chain's CDR3 is CSARIGGPRSEQFF. The CDR3, as DNA: TGCAGTGCTAGAATCGGGGGCCCTCGTTCTGAGCAGTTCTTC.

This chain uses TRBV5-1 with TRBJ1-2, with D unresolved. CDR1 is SGHRS, CDR2 YFSETQ, per germline. V lost 0 bases and J lost 4, with 10 bases in between. The CDR3 extends over 14 amino acids. The CDR3 loop reads CASSLVDGTYGYTF. The CDR3 DNA is TGCGCCAGCAGCTTGGTCGACGGCACCTATGGCTACACCTTC.

The sample holds a few counts of this clonotype. J is TRBJ2-1 and V is TRBV9, with D maybe TRBD1 (5 bases). Germline V gives CDR1 SGDLS, CDR2 YYNGEE. The CDR3 contains 14 residues. V shed 4 bases and J shed 0 bases, with 8 bases lying between them. The DNA of the CDR3 is TGTGCCAGCAGCCTACAGGACTCCTACAATGAGCAGTTCTTC. Translation: CASSLQDSYNEQFF.

This clonotype turned up a few times. CDR3 region: CASSSLSGSGGGEKLFF. DNA of the CDR3: TGCGCCAGCAGCTCCCTCTCGGGATCAGGGGGTGGTGAAAAACTGTTTTTT. The chain is built from TRBV5-1 and TRBJ1-4; TRBD1 aligns across 7 bases. With V trimmed by 3 bases and J by 7 bases, 15 bases remained unmatched. The germline gives CDR1 SGHRS, CDR2 YFSETQ. The CDR3 has 17 amino acids.